One T cell receptor (beta chain) is described in this entry. The entry originates in a study of blood T cell repertoires in COVID-19. Study summary: The United States, Italy and Spain were the sources of the acute and convalescent COVID-19 samples.

TCRdb's table, derived via immunoSEQ multiplex PCR, lists solely in-frame clones and lacks some. The table lists about 260,000 clones, 80% to 90% of them singletons. The Seattle patients, enrolled during active infection, were followed longitudinally. V was pared by 4 bases and J by 6 bases, with 13 bases of the junction left unmatched. The length of the CDR3 is 15 residues. Germline lookup yields CDR1 SGHRS and CDR2 YFSETQ. Sequences were obtained from peripheral blood. The source of this sequence is a woman aged 70-85 years with COVID-19, enrolled during active disease. This chain links TRBV5-1 with TRBJ2-7; TRBD1 agrees at 7 bases. The CDR3 DNA follows: TGCGCCAGCAGCCCACAGGGGCCCGAATCGGGCGAGCAGTACTTC. This gives the protein CASSPQGPESGEQYF.